These 12 T cell receptor beta chains were sequenced from one sample in a study of response to subunit inactivated influenza vaccine. TCRdb called the RT-PCR reads again in MiXCR, with one record for every CDR3 protein. The sample gives about 780,000 distinct CDR3 sequences, about 18% of which show up once; under 13% is in the top ten. The input for sequencing was PBMCs from blood, taken more than 4 days after vaccination. These receptors originate from a man in his forties or fifties who received an inactivated influenza vaccine.

The genes are TRBV5-5 and TRBJ2-1; 12 bases agree with TRBD2. The germline gives CDR1 SGHKS, CDR2 YYEKEE (reference sequence). The CDR3 is 15 amino acids. V was clipped by 4 bases and J by 10 bases; unmatched bases: 9. CDR3 sequence: CASSLGLAGGHEQFF. Written as DNA, the CDR3 is TGTGCCAGCAGCCTGGGACTAGCGGGCGGACACGAGCAGTTCTTC.

There are many counts of this clonotype. This chain joins TRBV10-3 and TRBJ2-7, with D possibly matching TRBD2 (5 bases). Germline assignment: CDR1 ENHRY and CDR2 SYGVKD. The CDR3 is 14 amino acids. V was pared by 8 bases and J by 2 bases, with 16 bases between. The CDR3 sequence: CAIPPGRATYEQYF. The CDR3 region has the DNA TGTGCCATCCCTCCTGGGCGGGCAACCTACGAGCAGTACTTC.

This clonotype has only a few counts. The rearrangement links TRBV4-3 to TRBJ2-1; 11 nucleotides align to TRBD1. Looked up from germline, CDR1 is LGHNA and CDR2 is YSLEER. The CDR3 totals 14 residues. J lost 9 bases, V lost 1 base, and 2 bases had no gene match. The CDR3 DNA follows: TGCGCCAGCAGCCAAGCCGGGACAGGGGGTGAGCAGTTCTTC. This gives the protein CASSQAGTGGEQFF.

The chain combines TRBV10-3 with TRBJ2-7; 9 bases match TRBD2. This CDR3 has 15 amino acids. Germline-derived CDR1 and CDR2 are ENHRY and SYGVKD. The ends lost 3 bases at V and 3 bases at J; junction bases unmatched: 6. CDR3 coding DNA: TGTGCCATCAGTGATGGTAGCGGGAGTCTCTACGAGCAGTACTTC. This gives the protein CAISDGSGSLYEQYF.

This clonotype appeared a few times. Here the CDR3 DNA reads TGTGCCAGCAGCCAAGAAGCGACGGGCTCCTACAATGAGCAGTTCTTC. The encoded protein is CASSQEATGSYNEQFF. The chain carries TRBV4-2 and TRBJ2-1; D uncertain. The germline V and J ends were trimmed by 0 bases and 0 bases, with 9 bases remaining between them. Germline V CDR1 and CDR2: LGHNA, YNFKEQ. The CDR3 sequence is 16 residues long.

The V and J genes are TRBV20-1 and TRBJ2-4; 7 nucleotides line up with TRBD1. CDR1 DFQATT and CDR2 SNEGSKA come from the germline V gene (reference sequence). V shed 6 bases, J shed 0 bases, and the junction held 17 bases outside the gene matches. CDR3 length: 18 residues. In DNA form, the CDR3 reads TGCAGTGCGCCGGATCCGGGACAGACCATCCTAGCCAAAAACATTCAGTACTTC. Translating it yields CSAPDPGQTILAKNIQYF.

In the case of this clonotype: The junction departs from germline at one end; a sequencing error may be responsible. The gene calls are TRBV12-3 or TRBV12-4 and TRBJ2-3; 9 nucleotides match TRBD2. This CDR3 region has 14 residues. CDR3 DNA sequence: TGCGCGGGAGGGGTTTCGGTTGACACAGATACGCAGTATTTT. Its translation: CAGGVSVDTDTQYF.

This clonotype was detected only a few times. This rearrangement joins TRBV5-1 to TRBJ2-7; 9 positions match TRBD1. V gave up 3 bases and J gave up 1 base; unmatched junction bases: 5. There are 15 residues in the CDR3. The germline gives CDR1 SGHRS, CDR2 YFSETQ. This chain's CDR3 is CASSSRDRASYEQYF. The CDR3 DNA is TGCGCCAGCAGCTCCCGGGACAGGGCATCCTACGAGCAGTACTTC. The full variable domain, completed using reference TRBV5-1 and TRBJ2-7, is KAGVTQTPRYLIKTRGQQVTLSCSPISGHRSVSWYQQTPGQGLQFLFEYFSETQRNKGNFPGRFSGRQFSNSRSEMNVSTLELGDSALYLCASSSRDRASYEQYFGPGTRLTVT.

This clonotype was seen more than once but under ten times. J is TRBJ1-5 and V is TRBV28, with 9 bases fitting TRBD1. Unmatched junction bases numbered 6, after V lost 6 bases and J lost 6 bases. The CDR3 is made up of 14 amino acids. Germline CDR1 reads MDHEN; CDR2 reads SYDVKM. The CDR3 here is CASSRDRELQPQHF. CDR3 DNA: TGTGCCAGCAGCAGGGACAGGGAACTTCAGCCCCAGCATTTT.

The V call is TRBV12-3 or TRBV12-4, the J call TRBJ2-5; D gene ambiguous. This CDR3 is built from 12 residues. Trimming cost V 4 bases and J 5 bases, with 8 bases left between them. The CDR3 loop is CASSWVRETQYF. CDR3 coding DNA: TGTGCCAGCAGTTGGGTCCGGGAGACCCAGTACTTC.

This clonotype was seen a few times. The chain is built from TRBV12-3 or TRBV12-4 and TRBJ1-6, with a possible D match to TRBD1 (6 bases). V was shortened by 6 bases and J by 7 bases, with 13 bases between the two germline ends. The CDR3 has 14 amino acids. The CDR3 bases are TGTGCCAGCAGACCGGACAGTAGGAATTCACCCCTCCACTTT. Amino acids: CASRPDSRNSPLHF.

CDR3 DNA: TGTGCCAGCAGTGTAGAGCCACACACAGATACGCAGTATTTT. It codes for CASSVEPHTDTQYF. This chain uses TRBV2 with TRBJ2-3, with D hard to call. The V gene's germline CDR1 is SNHLY and CDR2 FYNNEI. The ends were cut back, 4 bases at V and 2 bases at J, with 10 bases in the middle. The CDR3 is 14 amino acids.